This T cell receptor (beta chain) was identified in a study of blood T cell repertoires in COVID-19 (TCRdb year 2020). Background on the whole study: The collaborator samples originated in the United States, Italy and Spain and spanned the acute and convalescent phases of COVID-19. The repertoires were made available in a free public database intended to serve as a resource for research on the immune response to SARS-CoV-2. Samples were obtained from the ongoing ImmuneRACE study (first 160 participants) and from about 1,300 subjects provided by 6 global collaborators. Sample metadata almost always included a de-identified subject ID, COVID-19 status, age in years and sex. Where available, HLA class I and class II types were taken from metadata supplied by the sample provider and were not determined by assay-based typing. The dataset comprised deeply sampled blood TCRbeta repertoires from subjects exposed to, actively infected with, or recovered from COVID-19. The prospective study material was composed of cDNA or gDNA derived from T cells, B-cell-depleted T cells, or PBMCs.

A note on this clone: Its target antigen remains unknown. No base quality values were provided; no much bigger clone lies one nucleotide off.

Findings and caveats that apply to the study as a whole: The quantity of clinical and demographic metadata differed by source and by participant and was supplied without curation.

The immunoSEQ Assay, a bias-controlled multiplex PCR, was used to amplify TCRbeta CDR3 regions from genomic DNA. Regarding the original processing steps: The number of nucleated cells in each sample was estimated from the amplification of reference gene primers within the assay. To quantify the absolute abundance of each unique TCRbeta CDR3 rearrangement, sequence reads were collapsed and filtered. For each sample, productive Simpson clonality was calculated by taking the square root of Simpson's diversity index across productive rearrangements. This immuneACCESS table, as held by TCRdb, lists in-frame sequences with V and J called but not all clones. Of the missing ones, under half trace to an unresolved V gene in checked studies; the others have no known cause. Clone size and V and J calls were adopted from that table, with D and trimming inferred from the DNA. For this sample there are 60,000 to 90,000 clones; approximately 85% appear just once. In total, the top ten clones hold about a tenth of the sample.

V is pared back by 3 bases and J by 5 bases, with 14 bases lying between the germline termini. Including the terminal cysteine and phenylalanine, the CDR3 comprises 16 residues. The retained sequence is limited to the CDR3, 48 bases, with the frame set at the first base. In the germline V gene (reference sequence), CDR1 corresponds to SEHNR and CDR2 to FQNEAQ. In Seattle, one collaborating source enrolled patients while the infection was active and tracked those patients longitudinally over the course of disease. The collaborating institutions used their own protocols to collect whole blood in K2EDTA tubes. For TCRbeta analysis, collaborators shipped samples in one of three forms: frozen whole blood, isolated PBMCs, or DNA extracted from either of those sample types.

Recombination connected TRBV7-9 to TRBJ1-6, with no confident D gene call. The specimen was peripheral blood. This clonotype originated in a man between 60 and 75 years old with COVID-19, enrolled during active disease. The nucleotide sequence reads TGTGCCAGCAGCTTTGGAGGAGTGGGAGATAATTCACCCCTCCACTTT. Its protein product is CASSFGGVGDNSPLHF.